One and the same sample provided the 5 T cell receptor beta chains below, sequenced in a study of T cell responses to AZD1222 COVID-19 vaccine. Generated by immunoSEQ multiplex PCR, the TCRdb table keeps only in-frame clones and is missing some. The data show 150,000 or so clones, with 86% seen just once and about 5.5% held by the top ten. The material sequenced was peripheral blood, taken on day 0 of MenACWY control vaccination. The source of these receptors is an adult in good health.

The V gene is TRBV2, the J gene TRBJ1-4, with 8 bases identical to TRBD1. In germline, CDR1 is SNHLY, CDR2 FYNNEI. Trimming at V came to 6 bases and at J to 8 bases, leaving 8 bases not matched to a gene. This CDR3 has 14 amino acids. CDR3 coding DNA: TGTGCCAGCAGGCCGCCCACAGGGGGAGAAAAACTGTTTTTT. This sequence encodes CASRPPTGGEKLFF.

The rearrangement links TRBV11-3 to TRBJ1-2; maybe TRBD1 (6 bases). Trimming removed 6 bases at V and 5 bases at J, with 13 bases between. Germline V gene lookup returns CDR1 SGHNT and CDR2 YENEEA. The length of the CDR3 is 13 residues. The CDR3 reads CASSPDRPYGYTF. CDR3 sequence (DNA): TGTGCCAGCAGTCCTGACAGGCCATATGGCTACACCTTC.

This clone was seen a single time. This chain connects TRBV6-6 to TRBJ1-5, with a weak D call TRBD1 (5 bases). This CDR3 is built from 15 residues. The V gene's germline CDR1 is MNHNY and CDR2 SVGAGI (reference sequence). Deletions cut 6 bases from V and 3 bases from J, with 15 bases between. This chain's CDR3 is CASSWDGDPNQPQHF. In DNA form, the CDR3 reads TGTGCCAGCAGCTGGGACGGCGACCCCAATCAGCCCCAGCATTTT.

The chain uses TRBV9 and TRBJ2-1, with D perhaps TRBD2 (5 bases). The CDR3 is made up of 15 amino acids. The V and J ends lost 1 base and 4 bases respectively, with 12 bases between them. CDR1 is SGDLS, CDR2 YYNGEE, per germline. The CDR3 sequence is CASSVRLADYNEQFF. The CDR3 DNA reads TGTGCCAGCAGCGTACGGCTAGCAGATTACAATGAGCAGTTCTTC.

The chain is built from TRBV18 and TRBJ2-7, with D maybe TRBD1 (5 bases). This CDR3 contains 13 residues. Trimming stripped 3 bases from V and 2 bases from J, with 8 bases between. Looked up from germline, CDR1 is KGHSH and CDR2 is LQKENI. CDR3 amino acids: CASSPQGTYEQYV. In DNA form, the CDR3 reads TGTGCCAGCTCACCTCAGGGAACCTACGAGCAGTACGTC.